A selection of T cell receptor beta chains follows, all from one sample in a study of blood T cell repertoires in COVID-19. Assay: immunoSEQ multiplex PCR; the TCRdb copy retains only in-frame clones and omits some. Here the sample spans over 100,000 clones, approximately 89% being singletons. The sample consisted of peripheral blood. These receptors were collected from a woman aged 70-85 years with COVID-19, enrolled during active disease. CDR3s include the opening cysteine and the closing phenylalanine or tryptophan. D genes are given only for firm matches. Size is omitted from some rows. Given values are once, few, many or a class for expanded clones.

v_call	clone_size	j_call	d_call	cdr3_aa	cdr3_nt
TRBV7-9	NA	TRBJ2-1	TRBD1	CASSLRLDRVGYNEQFF	TGTGCCAGCAGCTTAAGGCTGGACAGGGTCGGCTACAATGAGCAGTTCTTC
TRBV12-3/TRBV12-4	NA	TRBJ1-5	NA	CASTGTRQRPQHF	TGTGCCAGTACCGGGACAAGGCAAAGGCCCCAGCATTTT
TRBV21-1	few	TRBJ2-1	NA	CAIAKTGGSYINEQFF	TGTGCCATAGCTAAAACAGGGGGCTCTTACATTAATGAGCAGTTCTTC
TRBV30	once	TRBJ1-5	NA	CAWSRAAKGVYSNQPQHF	TGTGCCTGGAGTCGGGCAGCCAAAGGGGTCTATAGCAATCAGCCCCAGCATTTT
TRBV18	NA	TRBJ2-5	TRBD1	CASSRLTGMGETQYF	TGTGCCAGCTCACGCCTGACAGGGATGGGGGAGACCCAGTACTTC
TRBV29-1	NA	TRBJ1-3	NA	CSAPGVGNTIYF	TGCAGCGCCCCAGGGGTCGGAAACACCATATATTTT
TRBV19	NA	TRBJ1-2	TRBD1	CASSPRTGSGANYGYTF	TGTGCCAGTAGTCCGCGGACAGGGAGCGGCGCTAACTATGGCTACACCTTC
TRBV19	few	TRBJ1-5	TRBD1	CASSIGRGDNQPQHF	TGTGCCAGTAGTATTGGCAGGGGGGACAATCAGCCCCAGCATTTT
TRBV11-1	many	TRBJ2-7	TRBD2	CASSTRGMGYEQYF	TGTGCCAGCAGCACGCGGGGGATGGGCTACGAGCAGTACTTC
TRBV6-1	NA	TRBJ1-5	TRBD1	CASSEFWTGSEPQHF	TGTGCCAGCAGTGAATTTTGGACAGGATCCGAGCCCCAGCATTTT
TRBV28	NA	TRBJ2-7	TRBD1	CASSPPRTGGFYEQYF	TGTGCCAGCAGCCCCCCCCGGACAGGGGGATTCTACGAGCAGTACTTC
TRBV5-6	NA	TRBJ1-1	NA	CASSFRQTRNTEAFF	TGTGCCAGCAGCTTCAGGCAGACGCGGAACACTGAAGCTTTCTTT
TRBV19	NA	TRBJ1-6	NA	CASSIDFSTLNDSPLHF	TGTGCCAGTAGTATAGACTTTTCGACACTTAATGACTCACCCCTCCACTTT
TRBV3-1/TRBV3-2	few	TRBJ2-2	NA	CASSQTDRSGELFF	TGTGCCAGCAGCCAGACAGACAGGAGCGGGGAGCTGTTTTTT
TRBV5-1	NA	TRBJ1-2	NA	CASSLEQGPYGYTF	TGCGCCAGCAGCTTGGAACAGGGCCCCTATGGCTACACCTTC
TRBV6-1	NA	TRBJ2-3	NA	CASSEVWGYTDTQYF	TGTGCCAGCAGTGAAGTCTGGGGCTACACAGATACGCAGTATTTT
TRBV5-4	NA	TRBJ2-7	NA	CASSPGSAGNKYEQYF	TGTGCCAGCAGCCCAGGTTCGGCAGGGAATAAATACGAGCAGTACTTC
TRBV3-1/TRBV3-2	NA	TRBJ2-7	NA	CASEGNSYEQYF	TGTGCCAGCGAGGGCAACTCCTACGAGCAGTACTTC
TRBV7-8	NA	TRBJ1-5	NA	CASSLEGAASNQPQHF	TGTGCCAGCAGCCTCGAAGGGGCAGCAAGCAATCAGCCCCAGCATTTT
TRBV29-1	NA	TRBJ2-7	NA	CSVEDSSLGFYEQYF	TGCAGCGTTGAAGATTCTAGTTTGGGTTTCTACGAGCAGTACTTC
TRBV29-1	once	TRBJ1-2	NA	CSVGDSGYGYTF	TGCAGCGTCGGAGACAGTGGCTATGGCTACACCTTC
TRBV7-9	NA	TRBJ1-2	NA	CASSLGQGFGGYTF	TGTGCCAGCAGCTTAGGGCAGGGTTTCGGTGGCTACACCTTC
TRBV9	NA	TRBJ2-3	TRBD2	CASSAPLGRGDTDTQYF	TGTGCCAGCAGCGCGCCGCTCGGGCGGGGGGACACAGATACGCAGTATTTT
TRBV29-1	NA	TRBJ2-2	TRBD1	CSVVGTATGELFF	TGCAGCGTTGTGGGGACAGCGACCGGGGAGCTGTTTTTT
TRBV7-8	NA	TRBJ2-1	TRBD1	CASSQGDAVGLQFF	TGTGCCAGCAGCCAGGGGGACGCCGTCGGTTTGCAGTTCTTC
TRBV28	once	TRBJ1-5	NA	CASSLFINQPQHF	TGTGCCAGCAGTTTATTTATCAATCAGCCCCAGCATTTT
TRBV28	NA	TRBJ1-5	TRBD1	CASSFSGQGANQPQHF	TGTGCCAGCAGTTTCTCAGGACAGGGGGCCAATCAGCCCCAGCATTTT
TRBV4-2	NA	TRBJ1-1	NA	CASSPRGQAYEAFF	TGTGCCAGCAGCCCCAGAGGACAAGCCTATGAAGCTTTCTTT
TRBV12-3/TRBV12-4	few	TRBJ1-1	NA	CASSRTVNTEAFF	TGTGCCAGCAGTCGGACAGTTAACACTGAAGCTTTCTTT
TRBV11-2	NA	TRBJ1-6	NA	CASSSQSFNSPLHF	TGTGCCAGCAGCTCACAGTCCTTTAATTCACCCCTCCACTTT
TRBV7-9	NA	TRBJ1-2	TRBD1	CASSLVVQGAGGYTF	TGTGCCAGCAGCTTAGTAGTACAGGGGGCTGGTGGCTACACCTTC
TRBV25-1	NA	TRBJ1-1	NA	CASSSTGRGTEAFF	TGTGCCAGCAGTTCGACAGGTCGAGGAACTGAAGCTTTCTTT
TRBV30	NA	TRBJ2-3	NA	CAWTPGSADTQYF	TGTGCCTGGACCCCCGGAAGCGCAGATACGCAGTATTTT
TRBV29-1	NA	TRBJ1-2	TRBD1	CSVDSARGDSTDYGYTF	TGCAGCGTTGATAGTGCCAGGGGGGACTCCACGGACTATGGCTACACCTTC
TRBV28	once	TRBJ1-2	NA	CASSDEQGYYGYTF	TGTGCCAGCAGCGATGAACAGGGTTACTATGGCTACACCTTC
TRBV20-1	NA	TRBJ1-2	NA	CSASRPRHHTF	TGCAGTGCTAGCCGGCCCAGGCACCACACCTTC
TRBV6-6	NA	TRBJ1-2	TRBD1	CASSPRDSPNYGYTF	TGTGCCAGCAGTCCCCGGGACAGTCCTAACTATGGCTACACCTTC
TRBV5-4	NA	TRBJ2-1	TRBD2	CASSPRTSGGYNEQFF	TGTGCCAGCAGCCCAAGGACTAGCGGGGGTTACAATGAGCAGTTCTTC
TRBV11-2	NA	TRBJ1-6	NA	CASNLVGGRTNSPLHF	TGTGCCAGCAACCTAGTTGGGGGCAGGACAAATTCACCCCTCCACTTT
TRBV10-3	NA	TRBJ1-5	TRBD1	CAISYTGDNQPQHF	TGTGCCATCAGCTATACAGGGGATAATCAGCCCCAGCATTTT
TRBV5-4	NA	TRBJ2-7	TRBD2	CASSPGLAGAVPFYEQYF	TGTGCCAGCAGCCCCGGACTAGCGGGGGCGGTGCCGTTTTACGAGCAGTACTTC
TRBV7-2	NA	TRBJ2-1	TRBD1	CASSLGTANEQFF	TGTGCCAGCAGCTTGGGGACAGCCAATGAGCAGTTCTTC
TRBV30	NA	TRBJ2-2	TRBD2	CACPTYSGGAGELFF	TGTGCCTGCCCGACGTATTCTGGGGGGGCCGGGGAGCTGTTTTTT
TRBV19	NA	TRBJ1-2	TRBD1	CASSMGQRSVGYGYTF	TGTGCCAGTAGTATGGGACAGAGGAGTGTCGGCTATGGCTACACCTTC
TRBV11-2	NA	TRBJ1-3	NA	CASSSIYYSGNTIYF	TGTGCCAGCAGCTCTATCTATTACTCTGGAAACACCATATATTTT
TRBV3-1/TRBV3-2	NA	TRBJ1-6	NA	CASSPQGAESPLHF	TGTGCCAGCAGCCCACAGGGAGCTGAATCACCCCTCCACTTT
TRBV20-1	few	TRBJ1-1	NA	CSASLVEGYTEAFF	TGCAGTGCTAGTTTGGTCGAGGGCTATACTGAAGCTTTCTTT
TRBV18	NA	TRBJ1-1	NA	CASSAPGGGNTEAFF	TGTGCCAGCTCAGCACCCGGGGGGGGGAACACTGAAGCTTTCTTT
TRBV5-1	NA	TRBJ2-1	TRBD1	CASSSTTGGPYNEQFF	TGCGCCAGCAGCTCAACCACAGGGGGGCCCTACAATGAGCAGTTCTTC
TRBV10-2	NA	TRBJ1-1	NA	CASRSGANTEAFF	TGCGCCAGCAGGTCAGGGGCGAACACTGAAGCTTTCTTT
TRBV9	NA	TRBJ1-2	TRBD1	CASSAGDSLIYGYTF	TGTGCCAGCAGCGCTGGGGACAGTTTAATCTATGGCTACACCTTC
TRBV7-2	NA	TRBJ1-1	NA	CASSLNRNTEAFF	TGTGCCAGCAGCTTAAACAGGAACACTGAAGCTTTCTTT
TRBV6-1	NA	TRBJ1-2	NA	CASSEIPGNYGYTF	TGTGCCAGCAGTGAAATACCCGGGAACTATGGCTACACCTTC
TRBV28	medium-sized	TRBJ2-7	TRBD1	CASRLTGVGYEQYF	TGTGCCAGCAGATTGACAGGGGTCGGGTACGAGCAGTACTTC
TRBV7-8	NA	TRBJ1-1	NA	CASSLVSHTEAFF	TGTGCCAGCAGCTTAGTATCCCACACTGAAGCTTTCTTT